This is a list of T cell receptor beta chains from one sample in a study of T-cell memory formation after mild COVID-19. MiXCR, applied by TCRdb to the 5' RACE reads, yields one record per CDR3 protein. The sample has about 300,000 distinct CDR3 sequences; just under 20% are singletons. The sequenced material came from PBMCs or a T cell subset sorted from them (not recorded which). These receptors originate from a man aged 18 to 29 who had mild COVID-19 (a few samples of this study predate the infection). Cell type and time point are not known. CDR3s include the opening cysteine and the closing phenylalanine or tryptophan. D genes are given only for firm matches. Clone size, where shown, is once, few, many, or a class for clones that have expanded.

- | - | TRBJ1-4 | TRBV5-6 | TGTGCCAGCAGCTTCGCGCGTGAAAAACTGTTTTTT | CASSFAREKLFF
- | TRBD1 | TRBJ1-1 | TRBV10-3 | TGTGCCGTACAGACAGGGAGCAACACTGAAGCTTTCTTT | CAVQTGSNTEAFF
few | TRBD1 | TRBJ2-7 | TRBV20-1 | TGCAGTTTTCCGGGACAGGGTTCCTACGAGCAGTACTTC | CSFPGQGSYEQYF
- | TRBD1 | TRBJ1-5 | TRBV6-1 | TGTGCCAGCAGTACACAGGGGTCCCAGCATTTT | CASSTQGSQHF
large | - | TRBJ1-3 | TRBV20-1 | TGCAGTGCTCGTGGAAACACCATATATTTT | CSARGNTIYF
- | TRBD2 | TRBJ2-1 | TRBV4-2 | TGTGCCAGCAGCCAAGTCCGCAGCGGGGGGCACAATGAGCAGTTCTTC | CASSQVRSGGHNEQFF
- | - | TRBJ2-2 | TRBV5-5 | TGTGCCAGCAGCCCCCGGACCCGCCCCGGGGAGCTGTTTTTT | CASSPRTRPGELFF
- | - | TRBJ1-5 | TRBV20-1 | TGCAGTGCTAGAGGCGGTAGGGTAAACTCCAATCAGCCCCAGCATTTT | CSARGGRVNSNQPQHF
few | - | TRBJ1-2 | TRBV7-2 | TGTGCCAGCAAGGGAAGGGACAACTATGGCTACACCTTC | CASKGRDNYGYTF
- | TRBD2 | TRBJ2-5 | TRBV28 | TGTGCCAGCAGTTGCTTAGCGGGGGGGCCGGATGGGCAAGAGACCCAGTACTTC | CASSCLAGGPDGQETQYF
few | - | TRBJ1-5 | TRBV12-3/TRBV12-4 | TGTGCCAGCAGTTTAGCACCTCAGCCCCAGCATTTT | CASSLAPQPQHF
- | - | TRBJ2-7 | TRBV3-1 | TGTGCCAGCAGCCAAGAACTAGCAGGACGGTCGTACTTC | CASSQELAGRSYF
- | TRBD1 | TRBJ2-3 | TRBV4-2 | TGTGCCAGCAGCCTGAGGACAGGGGGCTTGAGCACAGATACGCAGTATTTT | CASSLRTGGLSTDTQYF
few | - | TRBJ1-3 | TRBV10-3 | TGTGCCATCAGTGCGGGGCAGACCTCCTCTGGAAACACCATATATTTT | CAISAGQTSSGNTIYF
- | TRBD2 | TRBJ2-3 | TRBV7-3 | TGTGCCAGCAGCCCCTCCCGGGCTAGCGGGGGCTTAGATACGCAGTATTTT | CASSPSRASGGLDTQYF